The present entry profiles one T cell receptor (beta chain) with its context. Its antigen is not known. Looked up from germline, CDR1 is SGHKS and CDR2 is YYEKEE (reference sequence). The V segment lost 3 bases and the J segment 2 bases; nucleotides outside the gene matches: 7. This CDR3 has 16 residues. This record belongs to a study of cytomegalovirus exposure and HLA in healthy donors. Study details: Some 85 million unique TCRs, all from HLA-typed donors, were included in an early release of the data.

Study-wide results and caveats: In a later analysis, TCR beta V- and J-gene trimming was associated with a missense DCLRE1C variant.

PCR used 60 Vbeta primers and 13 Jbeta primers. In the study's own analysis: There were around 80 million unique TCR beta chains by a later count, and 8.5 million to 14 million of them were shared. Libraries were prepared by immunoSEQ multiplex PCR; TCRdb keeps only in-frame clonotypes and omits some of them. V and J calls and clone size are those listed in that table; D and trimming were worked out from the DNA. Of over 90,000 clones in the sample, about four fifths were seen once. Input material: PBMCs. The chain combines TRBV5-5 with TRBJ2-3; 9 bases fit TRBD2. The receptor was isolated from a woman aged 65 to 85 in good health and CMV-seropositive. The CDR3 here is CASSSLGTSPTDTQYF. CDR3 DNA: TGTGCCAGCAGCTCCCTAGGGACTAGCCCCACAGATACGCAGTATTTT.